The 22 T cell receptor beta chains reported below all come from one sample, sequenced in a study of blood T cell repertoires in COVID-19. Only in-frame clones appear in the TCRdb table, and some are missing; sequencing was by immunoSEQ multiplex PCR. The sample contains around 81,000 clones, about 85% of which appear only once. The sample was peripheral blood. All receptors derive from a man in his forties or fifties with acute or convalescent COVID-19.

The CDR3 region has the DNA TGTGCCACCGCCTCGGTGGCCAAAAACATTCAGTACTTC. Amino acids: CATASVAKNIQYF. The rearrangement uses TRBV19 and TRBJ2-4; no definite D call. CDR1 and CDR2 (germline): LNHDA, SQIVND (reference sequence). V lost 10 bases and J 1 base, leaving 11 bases between the germline ends. The CDR3 has 13 amino acids.

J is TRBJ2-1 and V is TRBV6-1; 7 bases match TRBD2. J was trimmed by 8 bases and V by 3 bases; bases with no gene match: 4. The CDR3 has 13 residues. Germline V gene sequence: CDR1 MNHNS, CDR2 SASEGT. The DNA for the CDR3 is TGTGCCAGCAGTGAGAGGGGAGGGGATGAGCAGTTCTTC. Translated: CASSERGGDEQFF.

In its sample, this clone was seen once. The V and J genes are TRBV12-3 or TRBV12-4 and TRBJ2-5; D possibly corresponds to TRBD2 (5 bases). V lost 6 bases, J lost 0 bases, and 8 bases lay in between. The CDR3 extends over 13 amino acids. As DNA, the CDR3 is TGTGCCAGCAGCCGGGGTAACCAAGAGACCCAGTACTTC. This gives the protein CASSRGNQETQYF.

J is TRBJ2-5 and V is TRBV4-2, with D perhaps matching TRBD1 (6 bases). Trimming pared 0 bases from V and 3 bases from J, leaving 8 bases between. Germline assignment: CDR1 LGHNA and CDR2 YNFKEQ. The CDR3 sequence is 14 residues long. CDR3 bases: TGTGCCAGCAGCCAAGATAACAGGGAAGAGACCCAGTACTTC. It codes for CASSQDNREETQYF.

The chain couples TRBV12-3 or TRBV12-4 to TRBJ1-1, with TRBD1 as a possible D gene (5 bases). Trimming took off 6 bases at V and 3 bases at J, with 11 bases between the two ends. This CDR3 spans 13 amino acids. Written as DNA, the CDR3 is TGTGCCAGCAGAAGGGGCATCGACACTGAAGCTTTCTTT. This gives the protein CASRRGIDTEAFF.

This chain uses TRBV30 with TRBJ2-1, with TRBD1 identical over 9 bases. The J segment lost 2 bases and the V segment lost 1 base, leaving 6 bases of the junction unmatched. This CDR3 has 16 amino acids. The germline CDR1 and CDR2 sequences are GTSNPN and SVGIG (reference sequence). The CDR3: CAWSAPGQGPYNEQFF. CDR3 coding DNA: TGTGCCTGGAGTGCCCCGGGACAGGGACCCTACAATGAGCAGTTCTTC.

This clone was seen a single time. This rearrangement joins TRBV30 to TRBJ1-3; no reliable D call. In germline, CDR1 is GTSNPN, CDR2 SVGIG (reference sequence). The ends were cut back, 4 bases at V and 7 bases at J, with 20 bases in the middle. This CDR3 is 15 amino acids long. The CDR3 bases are TGTGCCTGGAACACGGGTATAGCTCTGGAGAACACCATATATTTT. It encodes CAWNTGIALENTIYF. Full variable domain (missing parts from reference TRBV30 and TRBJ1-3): SQTIHQWPATLVQPVGSPLSLECTVEGTSNPNLYWYRQAAGRGLQLLFYSVGIGQISSEVPQNLSASRPQDRQFILSSKKLLLSDSGFYLCAWNTGIALENTIYFGEGSWLTVV.

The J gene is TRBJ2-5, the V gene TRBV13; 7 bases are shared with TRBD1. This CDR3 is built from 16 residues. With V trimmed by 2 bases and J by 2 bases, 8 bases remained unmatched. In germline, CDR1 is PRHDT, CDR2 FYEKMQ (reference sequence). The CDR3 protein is CASSLPPGTAQETQYF. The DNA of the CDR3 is TGTGCCAGCAGCTTACCTCCGGGGACAGCGCAAGAGACCCAGTACTTC.

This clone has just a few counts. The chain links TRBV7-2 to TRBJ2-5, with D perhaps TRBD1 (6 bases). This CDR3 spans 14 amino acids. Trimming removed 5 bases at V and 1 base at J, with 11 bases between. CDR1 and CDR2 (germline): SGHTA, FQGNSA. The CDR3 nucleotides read TGTGCCAGCAGCCCCTGGACAGCCCAAGAGACCCAGTACTTC. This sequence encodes CASSPWTAQETQYF.

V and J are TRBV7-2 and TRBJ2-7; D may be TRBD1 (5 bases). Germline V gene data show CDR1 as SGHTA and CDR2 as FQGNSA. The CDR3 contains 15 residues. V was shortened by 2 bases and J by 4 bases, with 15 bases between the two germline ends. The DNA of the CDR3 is TGTGCCAGCAGCTTAACGACAGTTAGTCCTTACGAGCAGTACTTC. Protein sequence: CASSLTTVSPYEQYF. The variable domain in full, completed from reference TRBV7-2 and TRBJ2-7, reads GAGVSQSPSNKVTEKGKDVELRCDPISGHTALYWYRQSLGQGLEFLIYFQGNSAPDKSGLPSDRFSAERTGGSVSTLTIQRTQQEDSAVYLCASSLTTVSPYEQYFGPGTRLTVT.

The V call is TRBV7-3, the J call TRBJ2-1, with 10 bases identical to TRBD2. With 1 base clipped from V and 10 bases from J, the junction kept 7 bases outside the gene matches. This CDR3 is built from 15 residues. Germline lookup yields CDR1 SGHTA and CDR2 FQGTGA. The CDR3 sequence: CASSLRLAGALEQFF. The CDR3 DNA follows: TGTGCCAGCAGCTTAAGGCTAGCGGGAGCTTTAGAGCAGTTCTTC.

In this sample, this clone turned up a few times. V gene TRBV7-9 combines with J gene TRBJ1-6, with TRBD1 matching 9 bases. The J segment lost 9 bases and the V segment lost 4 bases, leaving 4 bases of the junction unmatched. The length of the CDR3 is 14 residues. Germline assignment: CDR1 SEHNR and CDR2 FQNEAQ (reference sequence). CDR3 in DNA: TGTGCCAGCAGCTCCGGGACAGGGTCTTCACCCCTCCACTTT. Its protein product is CASSSGTGSSPLHF.

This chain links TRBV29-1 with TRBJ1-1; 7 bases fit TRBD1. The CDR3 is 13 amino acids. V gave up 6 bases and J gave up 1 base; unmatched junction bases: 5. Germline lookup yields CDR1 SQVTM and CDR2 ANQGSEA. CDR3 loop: CSVTQGRNTEAFF. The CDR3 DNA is TGCAGCGTGACACAGGGGCGGAACACTGAAGCTTTCTTT.

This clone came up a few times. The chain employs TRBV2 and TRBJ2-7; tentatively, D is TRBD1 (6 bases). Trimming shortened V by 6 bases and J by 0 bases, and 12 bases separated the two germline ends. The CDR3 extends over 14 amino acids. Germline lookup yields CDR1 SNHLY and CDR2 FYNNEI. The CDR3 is CASRLTGLSYEQYF. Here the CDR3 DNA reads TGTGCCAGCAGGCTGACAGGCCTCTCCTACGAGCAGTACTTC.

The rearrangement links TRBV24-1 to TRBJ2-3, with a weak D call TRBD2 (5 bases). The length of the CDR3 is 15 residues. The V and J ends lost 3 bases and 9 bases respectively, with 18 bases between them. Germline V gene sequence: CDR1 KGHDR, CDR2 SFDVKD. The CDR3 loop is CATSDPGRGYGTQYF. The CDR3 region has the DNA TGTGCCACCAGTGATCCGGGTCGGGGATACGGGACGCAGTATTTT.

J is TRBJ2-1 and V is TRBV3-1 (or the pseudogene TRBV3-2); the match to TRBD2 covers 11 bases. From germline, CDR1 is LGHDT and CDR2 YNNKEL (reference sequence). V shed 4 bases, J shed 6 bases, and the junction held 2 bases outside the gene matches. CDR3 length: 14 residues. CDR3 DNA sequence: TGTGCCAGCAGCCCAGGGACTAGCGGCAATGAGCAGTTCTTC. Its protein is CASSPGTSGNEQFF.

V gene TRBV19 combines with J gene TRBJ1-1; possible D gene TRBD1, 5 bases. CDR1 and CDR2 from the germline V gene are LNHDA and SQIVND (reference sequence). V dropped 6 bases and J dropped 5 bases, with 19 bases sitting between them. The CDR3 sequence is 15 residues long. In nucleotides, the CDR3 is TGTGCCAGTAGGGATATAGGTGGGGGGAGAACTGAAGCTTTCTTT. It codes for CASRDIGGGRTEAFF.

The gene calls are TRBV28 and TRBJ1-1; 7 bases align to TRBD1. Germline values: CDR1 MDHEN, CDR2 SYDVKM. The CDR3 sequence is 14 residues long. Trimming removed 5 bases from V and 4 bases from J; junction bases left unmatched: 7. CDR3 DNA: TGTGCCAGCAGTCTACCGGACAGGACCACTGAAGCTTTCTTT. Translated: CASSLPDRTTEAFF.

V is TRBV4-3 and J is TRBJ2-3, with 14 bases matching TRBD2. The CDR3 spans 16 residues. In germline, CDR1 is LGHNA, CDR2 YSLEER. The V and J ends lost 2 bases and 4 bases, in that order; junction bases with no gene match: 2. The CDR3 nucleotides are TGCGCCAGCAGCCAACAGACTAGCGGGGGGGCAGATACGCAGTATTTT. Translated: CASSQQTSGGADTQYF.

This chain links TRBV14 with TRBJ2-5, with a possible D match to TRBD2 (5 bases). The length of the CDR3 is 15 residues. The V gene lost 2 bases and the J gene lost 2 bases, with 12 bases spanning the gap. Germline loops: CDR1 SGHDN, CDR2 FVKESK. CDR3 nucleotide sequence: TGTGCCAGCAGCCAATGGACTGGTATACAAGAGACCCAGTACTTC. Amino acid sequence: CASSQWTGIQETQYF. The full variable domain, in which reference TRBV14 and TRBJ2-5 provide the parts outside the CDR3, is EAGVTQFPSHSVIEKGQTVTLRCDPISGHDNLYWYRRVMGKEIKFLLHFVKESKQDESGMPNNRFLAERTGGTYSTLKVQPAELEDSGVYFCASSQWTGIQETQYFGPGTRLLVL.

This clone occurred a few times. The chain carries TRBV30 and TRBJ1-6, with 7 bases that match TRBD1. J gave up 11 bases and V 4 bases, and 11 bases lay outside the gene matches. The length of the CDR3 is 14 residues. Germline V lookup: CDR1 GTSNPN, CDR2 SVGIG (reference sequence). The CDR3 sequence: CAWTSPGQFAPLHF. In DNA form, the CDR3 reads TGTGCCTGGACCTCCCCGGGACAGTTCGCACCCCTCCACTTT.

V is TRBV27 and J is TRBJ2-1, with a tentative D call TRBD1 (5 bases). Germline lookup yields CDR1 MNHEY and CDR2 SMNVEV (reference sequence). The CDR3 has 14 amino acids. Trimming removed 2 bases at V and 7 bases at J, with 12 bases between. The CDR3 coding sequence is TGTGCCAGCAGTTTAAGCGCAGGGCTTAATGAGCAGTTCTTC. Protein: CASSLSAGLNEQFF.